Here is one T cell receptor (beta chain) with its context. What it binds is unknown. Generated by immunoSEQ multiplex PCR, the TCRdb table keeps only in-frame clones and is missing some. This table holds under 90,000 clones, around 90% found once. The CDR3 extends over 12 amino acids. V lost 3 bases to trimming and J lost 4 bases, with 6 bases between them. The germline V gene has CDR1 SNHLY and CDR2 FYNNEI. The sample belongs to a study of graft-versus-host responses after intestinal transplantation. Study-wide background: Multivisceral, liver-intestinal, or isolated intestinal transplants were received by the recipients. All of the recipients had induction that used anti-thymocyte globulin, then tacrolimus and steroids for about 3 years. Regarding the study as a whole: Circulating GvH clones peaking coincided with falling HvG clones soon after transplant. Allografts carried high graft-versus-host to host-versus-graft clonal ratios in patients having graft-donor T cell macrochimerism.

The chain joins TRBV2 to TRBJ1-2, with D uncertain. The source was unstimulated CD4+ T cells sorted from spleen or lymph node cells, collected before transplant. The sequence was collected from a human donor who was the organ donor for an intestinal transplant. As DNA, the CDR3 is TGTGCCAGCAGTGAGGTAGTCTATGGCTACACCTTC. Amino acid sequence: CASSEVVYGYTF. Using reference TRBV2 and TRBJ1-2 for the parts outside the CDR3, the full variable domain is EPEVTQTPSHQVTQMGQEVILRCVPISNHLYFYWYRQILGQKVEFLVSFYNNEISEKSEIFDDQFSVERPDGSNFTLKIRSTKLEDSAMYFCASSEVVYGYTFGSGTRLTVV.